Below, one TCR beta chain is given with its context. As yet, its antigen is unknown. The ends were cut back, 5 bases at V and 8 bases at J, with 12 bases in the middle. The CDR3 runs 13 residues. Germline CDR1 and CDR2: KGHSH and LQKENI. The sample belongs to a study of T cells in localized non-small cell lung cancer. Overall study results and limits: Only one tumor region went through sequencing, so heterogeneity may still be there.

Assay: immunoSEQ multiplex PCR; the TCRdb copy retains only in-frame clones and omits some. Of hundreds of clones listed, 30% to 45% are singletons. The receptor comes from a male donor at least 60 years old with stage II squamous cell lung carcinoma. The rearrangement joins TRBV18 to TRBJ1-4; no clear D gene. This specimen consisted of normal lung tissue next to the tumor, obtained before any cancer treatment. CDR3 loop: CASSNGPREKLFF. CDR3 bases: TGTGCCAGCTCAAACGGACCCCGAGAAAAACTGTTTTTT.